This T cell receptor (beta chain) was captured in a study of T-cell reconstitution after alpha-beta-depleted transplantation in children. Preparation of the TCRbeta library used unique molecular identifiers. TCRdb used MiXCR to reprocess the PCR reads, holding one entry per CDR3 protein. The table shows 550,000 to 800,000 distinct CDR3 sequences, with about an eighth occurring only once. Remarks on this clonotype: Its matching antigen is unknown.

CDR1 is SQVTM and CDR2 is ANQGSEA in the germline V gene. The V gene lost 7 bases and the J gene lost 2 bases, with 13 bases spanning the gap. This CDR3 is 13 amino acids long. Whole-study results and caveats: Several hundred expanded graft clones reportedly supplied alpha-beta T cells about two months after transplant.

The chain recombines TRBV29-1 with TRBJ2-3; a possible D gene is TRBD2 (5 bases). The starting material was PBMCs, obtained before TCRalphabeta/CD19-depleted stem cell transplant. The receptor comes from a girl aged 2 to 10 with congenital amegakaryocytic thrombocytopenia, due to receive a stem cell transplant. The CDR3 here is CSGWTGNTDTQYF. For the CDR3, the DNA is TGCAGCGGCTGGACGGGAAACACAGATACGCAGTATTTT.